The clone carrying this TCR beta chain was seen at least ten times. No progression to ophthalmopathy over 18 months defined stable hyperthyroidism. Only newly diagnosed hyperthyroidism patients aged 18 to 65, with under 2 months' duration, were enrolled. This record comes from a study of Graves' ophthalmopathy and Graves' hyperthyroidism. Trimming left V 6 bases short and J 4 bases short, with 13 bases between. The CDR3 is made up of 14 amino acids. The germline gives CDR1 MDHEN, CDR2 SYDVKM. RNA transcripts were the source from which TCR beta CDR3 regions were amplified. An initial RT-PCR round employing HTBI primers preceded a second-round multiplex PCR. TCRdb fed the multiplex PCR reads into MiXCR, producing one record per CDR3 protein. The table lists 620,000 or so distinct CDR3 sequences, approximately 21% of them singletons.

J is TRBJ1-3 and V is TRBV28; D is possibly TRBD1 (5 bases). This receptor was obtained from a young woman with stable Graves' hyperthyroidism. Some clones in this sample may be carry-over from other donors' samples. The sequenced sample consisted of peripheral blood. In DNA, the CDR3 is TGTGCCAGCAGAACAGGAGGGGAGGGAAACACCATATATTTT. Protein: CASRTGGEGNTIYF.